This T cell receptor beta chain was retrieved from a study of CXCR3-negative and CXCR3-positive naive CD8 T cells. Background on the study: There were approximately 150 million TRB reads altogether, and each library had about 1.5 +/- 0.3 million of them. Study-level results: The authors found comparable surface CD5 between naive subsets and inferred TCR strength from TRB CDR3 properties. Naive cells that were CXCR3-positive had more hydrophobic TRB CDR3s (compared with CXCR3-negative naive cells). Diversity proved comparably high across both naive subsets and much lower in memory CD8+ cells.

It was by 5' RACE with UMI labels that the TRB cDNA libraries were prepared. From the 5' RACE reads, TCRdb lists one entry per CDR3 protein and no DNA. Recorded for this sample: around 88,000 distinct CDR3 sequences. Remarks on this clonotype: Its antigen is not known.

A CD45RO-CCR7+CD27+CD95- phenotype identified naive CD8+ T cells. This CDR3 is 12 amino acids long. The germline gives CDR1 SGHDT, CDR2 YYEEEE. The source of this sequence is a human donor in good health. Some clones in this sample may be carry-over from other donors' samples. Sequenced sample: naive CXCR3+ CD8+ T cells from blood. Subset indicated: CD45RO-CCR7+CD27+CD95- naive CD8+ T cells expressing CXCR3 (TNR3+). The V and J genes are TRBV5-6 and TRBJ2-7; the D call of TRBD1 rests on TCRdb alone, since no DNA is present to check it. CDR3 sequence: CASEGVHYEQYF. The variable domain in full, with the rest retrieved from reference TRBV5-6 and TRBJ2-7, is DAGVTQSPTHLIKTRGQQVTLRCSPKSGHDTVSWYQQALGQGPQFIFQYYEEEERQRGNFPDRFSGHQFPNYSSELNVNALLLGDSALYLCASEGVHYEQYFGPGTRLTVT.